This record looks at one TCR beta chain sequence and its context. What it binds is not known. Only in-frame clones appear in the TCRdb table, and some are missing; sequencing was by immunoSEQ multiplex PCR. Found here are roughly 27,000 clones, around four fifths of them singletons; the top ten hold under 1.5%. This record comes from a study of vaccination effects on CD4 cells after COVID-19. The CDR3 contains 13 residues. V dropped 8 bases and J dropped 6 bases, with 14 bases sitting between them. Sequencing was preceded by expansion of antigen-specific CD4+ T cells with viral peptide pools in the ViraFEST assay. Cells that had been cultured for 10 days were the source of isolated CD4+ T cells. Each participant was administered two doses of either the BNT162b2 or the mRNA-1273 vaccine.

The V call is TRBV12-3 or TRBV12-4, the J call TRBJ2-1, with D possibly matching TRBD2 (5 bases). Specimen: CD4+ T cells from PBMCs cultured with HCoV-NL63 spike peptides, collected after COVID-19 vaccination. The receptor was derived from a human donor who received a COVID-19 vaccine. Some clones in this sample may be carry-over from other donors' samples. The CDR3 is CASRRLGGNEQFF. In DNA form, the CDR3 reads TGTGCCAGCCGTAGGTTAGGAGGCAATGAGCAGTTCTTC.